Listed below are T cell receptor beta chains from one sample, sequenced in a study of radiotherapy plus CTLA-4 blockade in lung cancer. Here immunoSEQ multiplex PCR was the method, and the copy in TCRdb shows in-frame clones only, minus some. The profile shows about 120,000 clones, 85% to 90% of them singletons. Sequenced material: peripheral blood, taken from a patient treated with radiotherapy plus ipilimumab. These receptors originate from a human donor with non-small cell lung cancer that progressed on radiotherapy plus ipilimumab. Both conserved end residues are part of each CDR3. Fields, in order: J gene, V gene, D gene, clone size, CDR3 DNA, CDR3 protein. D genes are given only for firm matches. Clone size appears in some rows only: once, few, many, or a class for an expanded clone.

j_call: TRBJ1-1; v_call: TRBV29-1; d_call: -; clone_size: -; cdr3_nt: TGCAGCGTTGCGGGTGGGAGCATCGAAGCTTTCTTT; cdr3_aa: CSVAGGSIEAFF
j_call: TRBJ2-1; v_call: TRBV11-3; d_call: -; clone_size: -; cdr3_nt: TGTGCCAGCAGCTTTGGGAGCTCCTACAATGAGCAGTTCTTC; cdr3_aa: CASSFGSSYNEQFF
j_call: TRBJ1-3; v_call: TRBV9; d_call: -; clone_size: -; cdr3_nt: TGTGCCAGCAGCCGAGTCGGTGGTGGAAACACCATATATTTT; cdr3_aa: CASSRVGGGNTIYF
j_call: TRBJ2-7; v_call: TRBV6-1; d_call: -; clone_size: -; cdr3_nt: TGTGCCAGCAGTGAAGCCGGGGACTACGAGCAGTACTTC; cdr3_aa: CASSEAGDYEQYF
j_call: TRBJ2-5; v_call: TRBV18; d_call: -; clone_size: -; cdr3_nt: TGTGCCAGCTCACCACGCCAAGAGACCCAGTACTTC; cdr3_aa: CASSPRQETQYF
j_call: TRBJ2-3; v_call: TRBV30; d_call: -; clone_size: -; cdr3_nt: TGTGCCTGGACAGGGGAGACAGATACGCAGTATTTT; cdr3_aa: CAWTGETDTQYF
j_call: TRBJ1-5; v_call: TRBV2; d_call: -; clone_size: -; cdr3_nt: TGTGCCAGCAGTGAAGGGGGAAGGGTCAATCAGCCCCAGCATTTT; cdr3_aa: CASSEGGRVNQPQHF
j_call: TRBJ2-3; v_call: TRBV5-1; d_call: TRBD2; clone_size: -; cdr3_nt: TGCGCCAGCAGATCTTTAGCGGGAGCCACAGATACGCAGTATTTT; cdr3_aa: CASRSLAGATDTQYF
j_call: TRBJ2-7; v_call: TRBV5-1; d_call: TRBD1; clone_size: few; cdr3_nt: TGCGCCAGCAGCTTGGGGACAGGGTTGGACGAGCAGTACTTC; cdr3_aa: CASSLGTGLDEQYF
j_call: TRBJ1-2; v_call: TRBV2; d_call: -; clone_size: -; cdr3_nt: TGTGCCAGCAGCCCAAGCGGAGGGGGATTCTATGGCTACACCTTC; cdr3_aa: CASSPSGGGFYGYTF
j_call: TRBJ2-3; v_call: TRBV5-1; d_call: -; clone_size: -; cdr3_nt: TGCGCCAGCAGCTTGTTGGCCGGCACTGGCGGAGATACGCAGTATTTT; cdr3_aa: CASSLLAGTGGDTQYF
j_call: TRBJ1-2; v_call: TRBV7-8; d_call: -; clone_size: -; cdr3_nt: TGTGCCAGCAGACAGGGTACTGGCTACACCTTC; cdr3_aa: CASRQGTGYTF
j_call: TRBJ2-1; v_call: TRBV7-7; d_call: TRBD2; clone_size: -; cdr3_nt: TGTGCTAGCAGCCGAAGCGGGAGTCACGGTGAGCAGTTCTTC; cdr3_aa: CASSRSGSHGEQFF
j_call: TRBJ2-7; v_call: TRBV10-1; d_call: TRBD1; clone_size: -; cdr3_nt: TGCGCCAGCTCCGGGACAGGGGACGAGCAGTACTTC; cdr3_aa: CASSGTGDEQYF
j_call: TRBJ1-4; v_call: TRBV7-8; d_call: -; clone_size: -; cdr3_nt: TGTGCCAGCAGTTACATGGTTAATGAAAAACTGTTTTTT; cdr3_aa: CASSYMVNEKLFF
j_call: TRBJ2-7; v_call: TRBV11-3; d_call: TRBD2; clone_size: once; cdr3_nt: TGTGCCAGCAGCGAGACTAGCGGGAGTATCTACGAGCAGTACTTC; cdr3_aa: CASSETSGSIYEQYF
j_call: TRBJ2-3; v_call: TRBV5-1; d_call: -; clone_size: -; cdr3_nt: TGCGCCAGCAGCTCCGAGAGGGGTACAGATACGCAGTATTTT; cdr3_aa: CASSSERGTDTQYF
j_call: TRBJ2-7; v_call: TRBV6-4; d_call: -; clone_size: -; cdr3_nt: TGTGCCAGCAGGGGGAGTGGGGGGACCGCCTACGAGCAGTACTTC; cdr3_aa: CASRGSGGTAYEQYF
j_call: TRBJ2-7; v_call: TRBV11-3; d_call: -; clone_size: -; cdr3_nt: TGTGCCAGCAGCCGGACCATCTACGAGCAGTACTTC; cdr3_aa: CASSRTIYEQYF
j_call: TRBJ2-7; v_call: TRBV19; d_call: TRBD1; clone_size: -; cdr3_nt: TGTGCCAGTAGTAATTCGGGACAGAGCTCCTACGAGCAGTACTTC; cdr3_aa: CASSNSGQSSYEQYF
j_call: TRBJ1-1; v_call: TRBV11-1; d_call: -; clone_size: -; cdr3_nt: TGTGCCAGCAGCTATCTGGGGCAGACCGCTGGCACTGAAGCTTTCTTT; cdr3_aa: CASSYLGQTAGTEAFF
j_call: TRBJ1-1; v_call: TRBV15; d_call: -; clone_size: -; cdr3_nt: TGTGCCACCAGCAGAGATCATGACACTGAAGCTTTCTTT; cdr3_aa: CATSRDHDTEAFF
j_call: TRBJ2-5; v_call: TRBV30; d_call: -; clone_size: -; cdr3_nt: TGTGCCCACTCCGCGGGGGAGACCCAGTACTTC; cdr3_aa: CAHSAGETQYF
j_call: TRBJ2-2; v_call: TRBV5-1; d_call: -; clone_size: once; cdr3_nt: TGCGCCAGCAGCTTGATAGGAGACACCGGGGAGCTGTTTTTT; cdr3_aa: CASSLIGDTGELFF
j_call: TRBJ2-1; v_call: TRBV4-2; d_call: TRBD2; clone_size: -; cdr3_nt: TGTGCCAGCAGCTTTCGACTAGCGGGCACGAGTGGCAATGAGCAGTTCTTC; cdr3_aa: CASSFRLAGTSGNEQFF
j_call: TRBJ1-4; v_call: TRBV27; d_call: -; clone_size: -; cdr3_nt: TGTGCCAGCGGGGTGGGGGCCGGGGAAAAACTGTTTTTT; cdr3_aa: CASGVGAGEKLFF
j_call: TRBJ1-1; v_call: TRBV7-9; d_call: -; clone_size: -; cdr3_nt: TGTGCCAGCAGCTTAGCGTTGGGGGGCGCTGAAGCTTTCTTT; cdr3_aa: CASSLALGGAEAFF
j_call: TRBJ2-3; v_call: TRBV2; d_call: TRBD2; clone_size: -; cdr3_nt: TGTGCCAGCAGGGGGACTAGCGGGAACTCAGATACGCAGTATTTT; cdr3_aa: CASRGTSGNSDTQYF
j_call: TRBJ1-2; v_call: TRBV18; d_call: -; clone_size: -; cdr3_nt: TGTGCCAGCTCACCAGGACAGATTAACTATGGCTACACCTTC; cdr3_aa: CASSPGQINYGYTF
j_call: TRBJ2-1; v_call: TRBV5-1; d_call: TRBD2; clone_size: -; cdr3_nt: TGCGCCAGCAAATTCCTAGCGGGAGCCAATGAGCAGTTCTTC; cdr3_aa: CASKFLAGANEQFF
j_call: TRBJ2-2; v_call: TRBV6-6; d_call: -; clone_size: few; cdr3_nt: TGTGCCACCGGGGAGGGGGCCGGGGAGCTGTTTTTT; cdr3_aa: CATGEGAGELFF
j_call: TRBJ2-1; v_call: TRBV10-2; d_call: TRBD2; clone_size: -; cdr3_nt: TGCGCCAGCAGTGAGTTGGGACTAGCGGACGACAATGAGCAGTTCTTC; cdr3_aa: CASSELGLADDNEQFF
j_call: TRBJ2-1; v_call: TRBV9; d_call: -; clone_size: -; cdr3_nt: TGTGCCAGCAGCGTATGGGCGTCCTCCTACAATGAGCAGTTCTTC; cdr3_aa: CASSVWASSYNEQFF
j_call: TRBJ2-3; v_call: TRBV7-9; d_call: TRBD2; clone_size: once; cdr3_nt: TGTGCCAGCAGCCCTAGCCTTCTAGCGGTATCTAGCACAGATACGCAGTATTTT; cdr3_aa: CASSPSLLAVSSTDTQYF
j_call: TRBJ1-2; v_call: TRBV5-1; d_call: -; clone_size: -; cdr3_nt: TGCGCCAGCAGCTTGGCCGGGGCCCCCGAAGGCTACACCTTC; cdr3_aa: CASSLAGAPEGYTF
j_call: TRBJ2-1; v_call: TRBV5-4; d_call: TRBD1; clone_size: -; cdr3_nt: TGTGCCAGCAACCCGGGGGAGCAGGGGGCAACCACTGAGCAGTTCTTC; cdr3_aa: CASNPGEQGATTEQFF
j_call: TRBJ2-3; v_call: TRBV5-1; d_call: -; clone_size: -; cdr3_nt: TGCGCCACCCAAATCAACCGGGATACGCAGTATTTT; cdr3_aa: CATQINRDTQYF
j_call: TRBJ2-1; v_call: TRBV9; d_call: -; clone_size: once; cdr3_nt: TGTGCCAGCAGTCCCGGACTAATACTGCAGAACAATGAGCAGTTCTTC; cdr3_aa: CASSPGLILQNNEQFF
j_call: TRBJ2-2; v_call: TRBV5-1; d_call: -; clone_size: -; cdr3_nt: TGCGCCAGCAGCTTGGGCGGGGCGAACACCGGGGAGCTGTTTTTT; cdr3_aa: CASSLGGANTGELFF
j_call: TRBJ2-1; v_call: TRBV6-1; d_call: TRBD2; clone_size: -; cdr3_nt: TGTGCCAGCAGTGTGGCGGCGGGAGGAAACAATGAGCAGTTCTTC; cdr3_aa: CASSVAAGGNNEQFF
j_call: TRBJ2-1; v_call: TRBV4-1; d_call: -; clone_size: -; cdr3_nt: TGCGCCAGCAGCCAAGATGGGTCTAAGGCTACCTACAATGAGCAGTTCTTC; cdr3_aa: CASSQDGSKATYNEQFF